Shown below are 14 T cell receptor beta chains from a single sample sequenced in a study of CD8 T cells in ankylosing spondylitis. Their specific antigens are unknown. TCRdb fed the 5' RACE reads into MiXCR, producing one record per CDR3 protein. The table records about 420,000 distinct CDR3 sequences, around 24% of them present only once. Study conclusions and caveats: A motif in TCR beta, a set of roughly 8 highly homologous variants, appeared characteristic of ankylosing spondylitis blood.

Material: blood, either unsorted or a sorted T cell fraction (not recorded which). The receptor set was obtained from a male donor with ankylosing spondylitis.

This clonotype was detected only a few times. The V and J genes are TRBV12-3 or TRBV12-4 and TRBJ1-5; 10 positions agree with TRBD1. Unmatched junction bases numbered 4, after V lost 0 bases and J lost 5 bases. This CDR3 has 16 residues. CDR3 nucleotides: TGTGCCAGCAGTTTAGCGGGACAGGGGAAAGATCAGCCCCAGCATTTT. Protein: CASSLAGQGKDQPQHF.

This chain joins TRBV5-1 and TRBJ2-1, with 9 bases identical to TRBD2. The CDR3 is made up of 16 amino acids. After removal of 3 bases from V and 10 bases from J, the junction contained 14 bases not matched to a gene. Germline V CDR1 and CDR2: SGHRS, YFSETQ. The CDR3 region has the DNA TGCGCCAGCAGCTCCATGATTAGCGGGAGTTTCGGAGAGCAGTTCTTC. It encodes CASSSMISGSFGEQFF.

This clonotype has only a few counts. The chain couples TRBV15 to TRBJ2-7, with 8 bases fitting TRBD2. The CDR3 runs to 14 residues. With V trimmed by 1 base and J by 6 bases, 5 bases remained unmatched. The germline CDR1 and CDR2 sequences are LNHNV and YYDKDF (reference sequence). The CDR3 nucleotides are TGTGCCACCAGCAGAGTAGTAGCGGGATCCGAGCAGTACTTC. Protein sequence: CATSRVVAGSEQYF.

The chain joins TRBV7-2 to TRBJ1-1; D is undetermined. Between the trimmed V and J ends, which lost 5 bases and 1 base, there was a span of 17 bases. This CDR3 comprises 16 residues. Looked up from germline, CDR1 is SGHTA and CDR2 is FQGNSA. DNA for the CDR3: TGTGCCAGCAGCACCCCGTCGGAGCGGGGGAACACTGAAGCTTTCTTT. Translated, it gives CASSTPSERGNTEAFF.

The rearrangement uses TRBV20-1 and TRBJ2-3; TRBD1 matches at 10 bases. V dropped 5 bases and J dropped 5; count of bases not matched to a gene: 4. CDR3 length: 13 residues. Germline CDR1 and CDR2: DFQATT and SNEGSKA (reference sequence). This chain's CDR3 is CSAGTGVGDTQYF. DNA for the CDR3: TGCAGTGCTGGGACAGGGGTGGGAGATACGCAGTATTTT.

Ten or more counts support this clonotype. The rearrangement uses TRBV18 and TRBJ2-1; D may match TRBD1 or TRBD2 (5 bases each). The CDR3 extends over 15 amino acids. The V and J ends lost 3 bases and 4 bases respectively, with 13 bases between them. CDR1 is KGHSH and CDR2 is LQKENI in the germline V gene. The CDR3 coding sequence is TGTGCCAGCTCACCTGGGGCTAGCTGGTACAATGAGCAGTTCTTC. The encoded protein is CASSPGASWYNEQFF.

The chain joins TRBV6-2 or TRBV6-3 to TRBJ2-5; D may correspond to TRBD1 or TRBD2 (5 bases each). V dropped 4 bases and J dropped 6 bases, with 9 bases sitting between them. Germline CDR1 and CDR2: MNHEY and SVGEGT. This CDR3 is 12 amino acids long. CDR3 DNA sequence: TGTGCCAGCAGTTGGGGGTGGCAGACCCAGTACTTC. Amino acids: CASSWGWQTQYF.

V gene TRBV5-5 combines with J gene TRBJ1-4; D ambiguous. In germline, CDR1 is SGHKS, CDR2 YYEKEE (reference sequence). The CDR3 length is 17 residues. The V end lost 4 bases, the J end lost 2 bases, and 18 bases lay between the germline ends. In DNA form, the CDR3 reads TGTGCCAGCAGCCCTAAGGTTGGACTCGCTACTAATGAAAAACTGTTTTTT. This sequence encodes CASSPKVGLATNEKLFF. Complete variable domain (other parts from reference TRBV5-5 and TRBJ1-4): DAGVTQSPTHLIKTRGQQVTLRCSPISGHKSVSWYQQVLGQGPQFIFQYYEKEERGRGNFPDRFSARQFPNYSSELNVNALLLGDSALYLCASSPKVGLATNEKLFFGSGTQLSVL.

The J gene is TRBJ2-3, the V gene TRBV28, with 11 bases lining up with TRBD1. The V and J ends lost 3 bases and 4 bases, in that order; junction bases with no gene match: 3. The CDR3 is 15 amino acids. The germline V gene encodes CDR1 MDHEN and CDR2 SYDVKM. CDR3 bases: TGTGCCAGCAGTTTTCAGGGACAGGGGGCAGATACGCAGTATTTT. Its translation: CASSFQGQGADTQYF.

This clonotype was seen a handful of times. CDR3 sequence reads: CASSPSGGRSSYNEQFF. The CDR3 nucleotides are TGTGCCAGCTCACCAAGCGGAGGGAGGAGCTCCTACAATGAGCAGTTCTTC. V is TRBV18 and J is TRBJ2-1; tentatively, D is TRBD2 (6 bases). Germline CDR1 and CDR2: KGHSH and LQKENI. The CDR3 length is 17 residues. V shed 2 bases and J shed 0 bases, with 14 bases lying between them.

There are a few counts of this clonotype. The gene calls are TRBV10-3 and TRBJ2-6; 7 positions agree with TRBD1. The CDR3 is 18 amino acids. V shed 4 bases and J 0 bases; nucleotides not matched to a gene: 9. Germline values: CDR1 ENHRY, CDR2 SYGVKD. Here the CDR3 DNA reads TGTGCCATCAGTGTAGGGACAGCGGTATTCTCTGGGGCCAACGTCCTGACTTTC. Amino acids: CAISVGTAVFSGANVLTF.

Only a few counts were recorded for this clonotype. This chain links TRBV21-1 with TRBJ1-4. TRBV21-1 is given as a pseudogene. The CDR3 length is 17 residues. The DNA of the CDR3 is TGTGCCAGCAGCAAAGCCCGGCCGGGTAGGGTTAATGAAAAACTGTTTTTT. Protein: CASSKARPGRVNEKLFF.

The J gene is TRBJ2-7, the V gene TRBV6-2 or TRBV6-3, with 10 bases aligning to TRBD2. Germline assignment: CDR1 MNHEY and CDR2 SVGEGT. The J segment lost 2 bases and the V segment lost 7 bases, leaving 8 bases of the junction unmatched. The length of the CDR3 is 15 residues. DNA for the CDR3: TGTGCCAGCAACGACAGACTAGCGGGCGCCTACGAGCAGTACTTC. Its protein is CASNDRLAGAYEQYF.

This clonotype was counted a few times. V and J are TRBV11-2 and TRBJ2-5; the match to TRBD2 covers 8 bases. The V segment lost 9 bases and the J segment 1 base; nucleotides outside the gene matches: 4. The V gene's germline CDR1 is SGHAT and CDR2 FQNNGV. This CDR3 spans 13 amino acids. The chain's CDR3 is CASKTSGQETQYF. The CDR3 DNA sequence: TGTGCCAGTAAAACTAGCGGCCAAGAGACCCAGTACTTC.